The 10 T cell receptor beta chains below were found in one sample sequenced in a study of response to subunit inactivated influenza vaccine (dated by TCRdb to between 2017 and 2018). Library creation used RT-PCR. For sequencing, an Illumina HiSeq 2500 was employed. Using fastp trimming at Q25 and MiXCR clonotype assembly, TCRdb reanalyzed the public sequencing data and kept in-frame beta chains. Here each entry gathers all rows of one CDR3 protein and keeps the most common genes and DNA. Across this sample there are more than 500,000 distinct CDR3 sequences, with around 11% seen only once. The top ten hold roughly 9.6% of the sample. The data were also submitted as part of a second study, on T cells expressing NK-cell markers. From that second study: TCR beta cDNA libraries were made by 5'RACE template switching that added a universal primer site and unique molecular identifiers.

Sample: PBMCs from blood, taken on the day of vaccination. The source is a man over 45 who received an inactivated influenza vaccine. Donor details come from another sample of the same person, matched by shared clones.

As DNA, the CDR3 is TGCAGTGCTAGAGATCCCCTTTCAGCTGAAGCTTTCTTT. It codes for CSARDPLSAEAFF. The chain links TRBV20-1 to TRBJ1-1; the D is unclear. Germline values: CDR1 DFQATT, CDR2 SNEGSKA (reference sequence). The V end lost 0 bases, the J end lost 6 bases, and 11 bases lay between the germline ends. This CDR3 region has 13 residues.

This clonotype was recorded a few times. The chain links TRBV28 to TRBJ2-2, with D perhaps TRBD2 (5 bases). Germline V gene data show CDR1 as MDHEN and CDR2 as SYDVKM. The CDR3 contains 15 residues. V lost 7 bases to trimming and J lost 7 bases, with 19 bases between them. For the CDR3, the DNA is TGTGCCAGCAACATAGAGGGCTCAACGGGCGGGGAGCTGTTTTTT. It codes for CASNIEGSTGGELFF.

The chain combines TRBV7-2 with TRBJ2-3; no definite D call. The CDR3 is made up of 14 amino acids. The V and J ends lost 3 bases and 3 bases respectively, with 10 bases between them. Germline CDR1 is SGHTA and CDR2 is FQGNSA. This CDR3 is CASSLSVFTDTQYF. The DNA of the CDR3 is TGTGCCAGCAGCTTGAGCGTTTTTACAGATACGCAGTATTTT.

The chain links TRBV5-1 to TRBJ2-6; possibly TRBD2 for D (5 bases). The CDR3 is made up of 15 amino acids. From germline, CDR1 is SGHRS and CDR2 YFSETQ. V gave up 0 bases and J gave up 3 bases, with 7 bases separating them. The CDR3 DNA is TGCGCCAGCAGCTTGGACGGGATTGGGGCCAACGTCCTGACTTTC. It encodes CASSLDGIGANVLTF.

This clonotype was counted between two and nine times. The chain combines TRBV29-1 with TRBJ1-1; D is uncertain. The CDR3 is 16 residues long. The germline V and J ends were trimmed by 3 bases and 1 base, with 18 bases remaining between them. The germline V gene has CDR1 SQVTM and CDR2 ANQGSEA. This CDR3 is CSVDFGLPMPNTEAFF. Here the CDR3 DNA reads TGCAGCGTTGATTTCGGGTTACCGATGCCGAACACTGAAGCTTTCTTT.

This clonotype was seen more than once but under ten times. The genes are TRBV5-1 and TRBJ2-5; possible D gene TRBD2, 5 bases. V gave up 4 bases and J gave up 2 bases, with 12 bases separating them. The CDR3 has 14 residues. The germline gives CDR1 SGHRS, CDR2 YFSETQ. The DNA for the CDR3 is TGCGCCAGCAGCCCGATAGCGAGTCAAGAGACCCAGTACTTC. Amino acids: CASSPIASQETQYF.

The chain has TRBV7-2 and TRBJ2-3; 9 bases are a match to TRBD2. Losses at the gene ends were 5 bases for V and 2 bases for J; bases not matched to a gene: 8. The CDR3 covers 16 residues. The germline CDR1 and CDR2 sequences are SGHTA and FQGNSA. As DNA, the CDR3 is TGTGCCAGCAGCAAGGGACTAGCTACCTTCACAGATACGCAGTATTTT. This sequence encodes CASSKGLATFTDTQYF.

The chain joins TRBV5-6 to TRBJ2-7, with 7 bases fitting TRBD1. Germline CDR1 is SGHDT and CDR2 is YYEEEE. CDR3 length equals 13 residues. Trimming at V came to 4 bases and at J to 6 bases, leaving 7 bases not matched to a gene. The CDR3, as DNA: TGTGCCAGCAGCAACGGGACAGCCTCCGAGCAGTACTTC. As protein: CASSNGTASEQYF. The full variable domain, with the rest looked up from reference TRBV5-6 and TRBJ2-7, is DAGVTQSPTHLIKTRGQQVTLRCSPKSGHDTVSWYQQALGQGPQFIFQYYEEEERQRGNFPDRFSGHQFPNYSSELNVNALLLGDSALYLCASSNGTASEQYFGPGTRLTVT.

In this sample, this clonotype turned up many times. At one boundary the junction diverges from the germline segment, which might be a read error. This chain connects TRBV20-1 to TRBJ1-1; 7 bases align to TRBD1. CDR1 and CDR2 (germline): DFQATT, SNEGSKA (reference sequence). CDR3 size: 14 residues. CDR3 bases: TGCAGTGCCAGAGGCAGGGGGGGCCTCGCTGAAGCTTTCTTT. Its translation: CSARGRGGLAEAFF.

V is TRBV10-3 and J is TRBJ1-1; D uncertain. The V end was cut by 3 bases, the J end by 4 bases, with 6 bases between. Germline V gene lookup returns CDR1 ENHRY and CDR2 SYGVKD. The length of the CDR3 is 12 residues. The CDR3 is CAISDLTTEAFF. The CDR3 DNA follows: TGTGCCATCAGTGATTTGACCACTGAAGCTTTCTTT.